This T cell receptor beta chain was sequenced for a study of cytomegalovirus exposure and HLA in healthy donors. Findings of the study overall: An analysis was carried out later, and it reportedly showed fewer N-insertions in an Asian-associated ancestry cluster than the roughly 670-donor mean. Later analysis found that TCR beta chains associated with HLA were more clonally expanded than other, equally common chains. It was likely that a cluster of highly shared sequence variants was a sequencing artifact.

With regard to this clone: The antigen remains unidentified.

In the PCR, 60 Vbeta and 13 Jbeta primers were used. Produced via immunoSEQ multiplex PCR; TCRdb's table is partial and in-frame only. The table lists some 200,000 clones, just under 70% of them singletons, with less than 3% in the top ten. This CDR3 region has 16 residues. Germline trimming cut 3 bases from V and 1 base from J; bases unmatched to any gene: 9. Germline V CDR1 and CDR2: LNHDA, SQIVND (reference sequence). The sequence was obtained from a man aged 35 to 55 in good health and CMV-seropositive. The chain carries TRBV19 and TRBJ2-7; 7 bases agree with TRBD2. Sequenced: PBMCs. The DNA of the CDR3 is TGTGCCAGTAGTATTGGGGGGGGGATCGGATCCTACGAGCAGTACTTC. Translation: CASSIGGGIGSYEQYF.